The rows below give T cell receptor beta chains drawn from one sample of a study of regulatory T cells in long-lasting Graves disease. TCRdb re-called the multiplex PCR reads with MiXCR, one entry per CDR3 protein. The repertoire holds some 500,000 distinct CDR3 sequences, with about 15% as singletons. This sample was shared with a second study, whose subject was T cells in Graves' hyperthyroidism and ophthalmopathy.

Sample: peripheral blood mononuclear cells (PBMCs), taken at new diagnosis, from a patient treated with antithyroid drugs. Every receptor here comes from a woman aged 40 to 65 with Graves disease. The CDR3 runs from the conserved cysteine through the conserved F or W. The D gene is left open where the match is weak. Size is stated for part of the rows, as once, few or many counts, or as a class when the clone is expanded.

J gene | V gene | clone size | D gene | CDR3 DNA | CDR3 protein
TRBJ2-5 | TRBV7-3 | few | TRBD2 | TGTGCCAGCAGCTTAGGTAGCGGGGGGTCAGAGACCCAGTACTTC | CASSLGSGGSETQYF
TRBJ1-1 | TRBV3-1 | many | . | TGTGCCAGCAGCCAAGGAGCCTCGAACACTGAAGCTTTCTTT | CASSQGASNTEAFF
TRBJ1-3 | TRBV18 | . | TRBD1 | TGTGCCAGCTCACGAGGGACAGGGAGCTTCTCTGGAAACACCATATATTTT | CASSRGTGSFSGNTIYF
TRBJ1-6 | TRBV4-1 | few | TRBD1 | TGCGCCAGCGTGGGACAGGATGACAATTCACCCCTCCACTTT | CASVGQDDNSPLHF
TRBJ1-1 | TRBV6-5 | . | . | TGTGCCAGCAGTTACTCGGCAGGGTTGAGCACTGAAGCTTTCTTT | CASSYSAGLSTEAFF
TRBJ1-1 | TRBV5-4 | few | TRBD1 | TGTGCCAGCAGTTCCCGGGACAGTGGGGGTAGGGCTGAAGCTTTCTTT | CASSSRDSGGRAEAFF
TRBJ2-6 | TRBV7-9 | . | . | TGTGCCAGCAGCTTCAGAGAATCTGGGGCCAACGTCCTGACTTTC | CASSFRESGANVLTF
TRBJ2-1 | TRBV19 | few | TRBD1 | TGTGCCAGTATGGGGGACAGGGCGATGAATGAGCAGTTCTTC | CASMGDRAMNEQFF
TRBJ1-1 | TRBV19 | . | . | TGTGCCAGTAGTATGGGGGCGGCCAGAGAAGCTTTCTTT | CASSMGAAREAFF
TRBJ1-1 | TRBV6-9 | . | TRBD1 | TGTGCCAGCAGTTGGAGACAGGGTAGGAACACTGAAGCTTTCTTT | CASSWRQGRNTEAFF
TRBJ2-2 | TRBV15 | . | TRBD2 | TGTGCCACCAGCAGAGATAGCCTCCTAGCGGGGGGGCCTGAAACCGGGGAGCTGTTTTTT | CATSRDSLLAGGPETGELFF
TRBJ1-5 | TRBV28 | many | TRBD1 | TGTGCCAGCAGTTTAGGGGGACAGGGGTACAATCAGCCCCAGCATTTT | CASSLGGQGYNQPQHF
TRBJ1-5 | TRBV12-3/TRBV12-4 | many | TRBD1 | TGTGCCAGCAGGGAAACAGGGGGCTTAATGTCTAGCAATCAGCCCCAGCATTTT | CASRETGGLMSSNQPQHF
TRBJ2-2 | TRBV10-3 | few | TRBD1 | TGTGTCATCGGCGGGACAGGGGACGACACCGGGGAGCTGTTTTTT | CVIGGTGDDTGELFF
TRBJ1-1 | TRBV6-2/TRBV6-3 | few | . | TGTGCCAGCAGTTACTCTCAGGACACTGAAGCTTTCTTT | CASSYSQDTEAFF
TRBJ2-5 | TRBV10-3 | many | . | TGTGCCATCAGTGTAGGTGGAGAGACCCAGTACTTC | CAISVGGETQYF
TRBJ2-7 | TRBV27 | many | . | TGTGCCAGCAGTTTATCTGTAGTTTCCCTTTCCTACGAGCAGTACTTC | CASSLSVVSLSYEQYF
TRBJ1-4 | TRBV5-6 | . | TRBD1 | TGTGCCAGCAGCCGCCTGGGGACAGGGGTAACTAATGAAAAACTGTTTTTT | CASSRLGTGVTNEKLFF
TRBJ2-5 | TRBV6-1 | many | TRBD2 | TGTGCCAGCAGCGGGGGCAAACTAGCGGGGTTGGAGACCCAGTACTTC | CASSGGKLAGLETQYF
TRBJ1-6 | TRBV7-9 | few | TRBD1 | TGTGCCAGCAGCTCCCGCTGGCGGGTCGACAGGGATAATTCACCCCTCCACTTT | CASSSRWRVDRDNSPLHF
TRBJ1-1 | TRBV29-1 | many | TRBD1 | TGCAGCGTTGGGGGACAGGGGCTGAAATTGAACACTGAAGCTTTCTTT | CSVGGQGLKLNTEAFF
TRBJ1-4 | TRBV7-9 | many | . | TGTGCCAGCAGCCGACTCGACAGGATAGGTGAAAAACTGTTTTTT | CASSRLDRIGEKLFF
TRBJ2-6 | TRBV5-1 | few | . | TGCGCCAGCAGCTCCAGGGTAGGCTCTGGGGCCAACGTCCTGACTTTC | CASSSRVGSGANVLTF
TRBJ2-4 | TRBV30 | . | . | TGTGCCTGGGCCGCTACTAGGGGTTCCAAAAACATTCAGTACTTC | CAWAATRGSKNIQYF
TRBJ2-7 | TRBV19 | few | . | TGTGCCAGTAGTATTGGAACAAGAGGAAGTAACGAGCAGTACTTC | CASSIGTRGSNEQYF
TRBJ2-5 | TRBV7-9 | many | . | TGTGCCAGCAGCCAAGGACTGCACCAAGAGACCCAGTACTTC | CASSQGLHQETQYF
TRBJ1-4 | TRBV3-1 | few | . | TGTGCCAGCAGCCAATCGGGCGGGAATGAAAAACTGTTTTTT | CASSQSGGNEKLFF
TRBJ1-2 | TRBV3-1 | few | . | TGTGCCAGCAGCCCCCCCACCCGAACAATGTGGGGCTATGGCTACACCTTC | CASSPPTRTMWGYGYTF
TRBJ1-3 | TRBV7-2 | many | TRBD1 | TGTGCCAGCAGCTGGAGACAGGGCGCCTCTGGAAACACCATATATTTT | CASSWRQGASGNTIYF
TRBJ2-1 | TRBV12-3/TRBV12-4 | many | . | TGTGCCAGCAGTTTGAGGATCTCCTACAATGAGCAGTTCTTC | CASSLRISYNEQFF
TRBJ2-5 | TRBV3-1 | many | TRBD2 | TGTGCCAGCAGCCAAGGAACGGGCGGGGGAGAGACCCAGTACTTC | CASSQGTGGGETQYF
TRBJ2-1 | TRBV9 | . | . | TGTGCCAGCAGCGTCCGGGAGCAGTTAGGGAATGAGCAGTTCTTC | CASSVREQLGNEQFF
TRBJ1-6 | TRBV7-9 | . | . | TGTGCCAGCAGCCCCGCAGGGCGATCACCCCTCCACTTT | CASSPAGRSPLHF
TRBJ2-3 | TRBV29-1 | few | . | TGCAGCGTTGAAGGCCGGGACTTCACAGATACGCAGTATTTT | CSVEGRDFTDTQYF
TRBJ2-7 | TRBV11-3 | . | . | TGTGCCAGCAGCTTAGAGCGGGGTAGCGAGCAGTACTTC | CASSLERGSEQYF
TRBJ2-3 | TRBV6-4 | . | . | TGTGCCAGCAGTGACGGAGCAGGGTTAGATACGCAGTATTTT | CASSDGAGLDTQYF
TRBJ2-5 | TRBV6-1 | few | . | TGTGCCAGCACCCGGGCCCCTAAATCGCAGGAGACCCAGTACTTC | CASTRAPKSQETQYF
TRBJ1-6 | TRBV12-3/TRBV12-4 | few | . | TGTGCCAGCACGGGGGGCGACTCACCCCTCCACTTT | CASTGGDSPLHF
TRBJ2-1 | TRBV5-1 | many | . | TGCGCCAGCAGCTCGGGGCCTTACAATGAGCAGTTCTTC | CASSSGPYNEQFF
TRBJ1-5 | TRBV2 | many | . | TGTGCCAGCAAAATGGGGGACATGGTACAGCCCCAGCATTTT | CASKMGDMVQPQHF
TRBJ1-1 | TRBV12-3/TRBV12-4 | many | TRBD1 | TGTGCCAGCAGCCTGGGACAGGGGACTAGCACTGAAGCTTTCTTT | CASSLGQGTSTEAFF
TRBJ2-7 | TRBV19 | . | . | TGTGCCAGTAGTATAGATTCAGGGACCTACGAGCAGTACTTC | CASSIDSGTYEQYF
TRBJ2-7 | TRBV7-2 | . | . | TGTGCCAGCAGCACATATGCGACTAGCTACGAGCAGTACTTC | CASSTYATSYEQYF
TRBJ1-1 | TRBV12-3/TRBV12-4 | many | . | TGTGCCAGCACCATGGAACTGGGGACTGAAGCTTTCTTT | CASTMELGTEAFF
TRBJ1-5 | TRBV19 | few | . | TGTGCCAGTAGTAGGTTGAGCGGCAATCAGCCCCAGCATTTT | CASSRLSGNQPQHF
TRBJ2-7 | TRBV19 | few | . | TGTGCCAGTAGTATTGAAGGTGGCTCCTACGAGCAGTACTTC | CASSIEGGSYEQYF
TRBJ2-1 | TRBV20-1 | . | TRBD2 | TGCAGTGCTAGCCGGACTAGCGGGGGGGTAGGAGAGCAGTTCTTC | CSASRTSGGVGEQFF
TRBJ2-2 | TRBV12-3/TRBV12-4 | . | . | TGTGCCAGCAGTTCGGACAGAAGGTCGAACACCGGGGAGCTGTTTTTT | CASSSDRRSNTGELFF
TRBJ2-5 | TRBV7-2 | many | TRBD1 | TGTGCCAGCAGCTGGGACAGGCTGGAGACCCAGTACTTC | CASSWDRLETQYF
TRBJ2-2 | TRBV5-4 | . | TRBD2 | TGTGCCAGCAGCCCGCAGACTAGCTCGTGGACCGGGGAGCTGTTTTTT | CASSPQTSSWTGELFF
TRBJ1-1 | TRBV30 | few | . | TGTGCCTGGATTCGGGGCTTCAGGACTGAAGCTTTCTTT | CAWIRGFRTEAFF
TRBJ2-7 | TRBV2 | . | . | TGTGCCAGCAGTGAGTGGGGGAGAGGGAATTCCTACGAGCAGTACTTC | CASSEWGRGNSYEQYF
TRBJ1-1 | TRBV5-5 | many | TRBD1 | TGTGCCAGCAGCTTACAGGGGGCCACTGAAGCTTTCTTT | CASSLQGATEAFF
TRBJ2-3 | TRBV29-1 | few | TRBD2 | TGCAGCTTAGCGGGGGGGGCTGGAGATACGCAGTATTTT | CSLAGGAGDTQYF
TRBJ2-3 | TRBV11-1 | many | . | TGTGCCACCCGACAGGGCGGGGGAGATACGCAGTATTTT | CATRQGGGDTQYF